One and the same sample provided the 15 T cell receptor beta chains below, sequenced in a study of cytotoxic CD8 clonotypes in ibrutinib-treated CLL. Clones were read by immunoSEQ multiplex PCR, and TCRdb kept only the in-frame ones, dropping some. Altogether around 97,000 clones are present, about 72% being singletons, with the ten largest covering about 32%. The starting material was PBMCs, obtained after 12 months of ibrutinib treatment. The source is a human donor with chronic lymphocytic leukemia.

This sequence joins TRBV7-9 and TRBJ2-2; the D gene is possibly TRBD1 (6 bases). The CDR3 contains 19 residues. The germline V gene has CDR1 SEHNR and CDR2 FQNEAQ (reference sequence). The ends were cut back, 4 bases at V and 6 bases at J, with 27 bases in the middle. CDR3 in amino acids: CASSSLYRAGEINAGELFF. Written as DNA, the CDR3 is TGTGCCAGCAGCTCCTTGTACAGGGCTGGGGAAATTAACGCCGGGGAGCTGTTTTTT.

The chain uses TRBV5-1 and TRBJ2-1; 9 bases are shared with TRBD1. Trimming at V came to 4 bases and at J to 6 bases, leaving 11 bases not matched to a gene. Looked up from germline, CDR1 is SGHRS and CDR2 is YFSETQ. The CDR3 covers 16 residues. The CDR3 DNA follows: TGCGCCAGCAGCCCTGGCCCGGGACAGGGACCCAATGAGCAGTTCTTC. Translating it yields CASSPGPGQGPNEQFF.

The chain employs TRBV5-1 and TRBJ1-1, with D uncertain. From germline, CDR1 is SGHRS and CDR2 YFSETQ. The CDR3 has 12 amino acids. Deletions cut 0 bases from V and 7 bases from J, with 7 bases between. The CDR3 DNA is TGCGCCAGCAGCTTGGATGCAGTTGAAGCTTTCTTT. Amino acids: CASSLDAVEAFF.

The chain employs TRBV5-6 and TRBJ2-3, with D perhaps TRBD1 (5 bases). Between the trimmed V and J ends, which lost 0 bases and 3 bases, there was a span of 11 bases. CDR1 and CDR2 from the germline V gene are SGHDT and YYEEEE. This CDR3 contains 15 residues. The CDR3, as DNA: TGTGCCAGCAGCTTGGAGGGGTTAAAAACAGATACGCAGTATTTT. Residues: CASSLEGLKTDTQYF. The full variable domain, its missing parts supplied by reference TRBV5-6 and TRBJ2-3, is DAGVTQSPTHLIKTRGQQVTLRCSPKSGHDTVSWYQQALGQGPQFIFQYYEEEERQRGNFPDRFSGHQFPNYSSELNVNALLLGDSALYLCASSLEGLKTDTQYFGPGTRLTVL.

The V gene is TRBV5-4, the J gene TRBJ1-3, with TRBD1 matching 9 bases. This CDR3 region has 16 residues. Germline V gene sequence: CDR1 SGHNT, CDR2 YYREEE (reference sequence). V dropped 0 bases and J dropped 3; count of bases not matched to a gene: 4. The CDR3 is CASSLGSGQGGNTIYF. CDR3 bases: TGTGCCAGCAGCTTGGGTTCGGGACAGGGTGGAAACACCATATATTTT.

This clone has a handful of counts. Different DNA sequences within this sample yield the same CDR3. The chain links TRBV20-1 to TRBJ1-4, with D unresolved. The CDR3 spans 11 residues. Germline V CDR1 and CDR2: DFQATT, SNEGSKA (reference sequence). V lost 4 bases and J lost 7, with 7 bases in between. CDR3 DNA: TGCAGTGCTATACGGAGTGAAAAACTGTTTTTT. Translation gives CSAIRSEKLFF.

V gene TRBV5-4 combines with J gene TRBJ1-6; 8 bases are shared with TRBD1. CDR3 length: 15 amino acids. The ends lost 5 bases at V and 5 bases at J; junction bases unmatched: 6. Germline V gene data show CDR1 as SGHNT and CDR2 as YYREEE (reference sequence). Here the CDR3 reads CASRPPDRDNSPLHF. DNA for the CDR3: TGTGCCAGCAGACCACCGGACAGGGATAATTCACCCCTCCACTTT.

The gene calls are TRBV4-3 and TRBJ2-7, with 7 bases that match TRBD1. V trimming: 1 base; J trimming: 2 bases; junction bases outside the gene matches: 11. This CDR3 spans 17 amino acids. Germline loops: CDR1 LGHNA, CDR2 YSLEER. CDR3 loop: CASSQAAPGTATYEQYF. CDR3 in DNA: TGCGCCAGCAGCCAAGCTGCCCCCGGGACAGCCACCTACGAGCAGTACTTC.

The V gene is TRBV7-6, the J gene TRBJ2-2; no firm D call. The V gene's germline CDR1 is SGHVS and CDR2 FNYEAQ. This CDR3 has 16 residues. V was trimmed by 5 bases and J by 0 bases, leaving 13 bases between them. The CDR3 bases are TGTGCCAGCAGCCTACTATCCTCATCGAACACCGGGGAGCTGTTTTTT. The encoded protein is CASSLLSSSNTGELFF.

J is TRBJ1-5 and V is TRBV6-1, with D tentatively TRBD1 (6 bases). The CDR3 contains 16 residues. Germline assignment: CDR1 MNHNS and CDR2 SASEGT. The germline V and J ends were trimmed by 4 bases and 4 bases, with 17 bases remaining between them. The CDR3 region is CASSARGASSNQPQHF. CDR3 sequence (DNA): TGTGCCAGCAGTGCACGGGGGGCTAGTAGTAATCAGCCCCAGCATTTT.

Details on this clone: Other DNA sequences in this specimen translate into the identical CDR3. The J gene is TRBJ2-7, the V gene TRBV9, with TRBD2 identical over 7 bases. Germline V gives CDR1 SGDLS, CDR2 YYNGEE. V shed 0 bases and J 5 bases; nucleotides not matched to a gene: 5. CDR3 length: 14 residues. CDR3 amino acids: CASSVDAGENEQYF. Here the CDR3 DNA reads TGTGCCAGCAGCGTAGATGCGGGGGAGAACGAGCAGTACTTC.

This chain joins TRBV9 and TRBJ2-1; 7 nucleotides match TRBD2. With 2 bases clipped from V and 4 bases from J, the junction kept 3 bases outside the gene matches. The V gene's germline CDR1 is SGDLS and CDR2 YYNGEE. The length of the CDR3 is 14 residues. In DNA form, the CDR3 reads TGTGCCAGCAGCGTGGGCGGGGGATACAATGAGCAGTTCTTC. Translation gives CASSVGGGYNEQFF.

Only a few counts were recorded for this clone. At one end, the junction sequence differs from germline, possibly due to a read error. V gene TRBV7-7 combines with J gene TRBJ2-7, with 7 nucleotides matching TRBD1. The CDR3 extends over 13 amino acids. Germline V gene sequence: CDR1 SSHAT, CDR2 FNYEAQ (reference sequence). In nucleotides, the CDR3 is TGTGCTAGCAGCCCTGACAGGGACCACGAGCAGTACTTC. This sequence encodes CASSPDRDHEQYF.

On this clone itself: At one boundary the junction diverges from the germline segment, which might be a read error. The chain uses TRBV27 and TRBJ2-3; 16 nucleotides line up with TRBD2. Germline V gene sequence: CDR1 MNHEY, CDR2 SMNVEV (reference sequence). The CDR3 sequence is 18 residues long. The CDR3 sequence: CASSFQGLAGGSKDTQYF. In nucleotides, the CDR3 is TGTGCCAGCAGTTTTCAGGGACTAGCGGGGGGGAGCAAAGATACGCAGTATTTT.

The J gene is TRBJ1-1, the V gene TRBV4-1; 7 bases fit TRBD1. The J segment lost 3 bases and the V segment lost 1 base, leaving 8 bases of the junction unmatched. Germline V gene sequence: CDR1 MGHRA, CDR2 YSYEKL. The CDR3 runs 16 residues. The CDR3 DNA reads as TGCGCCAGCAGCCAAGTCCGACAGGGTGGGTACACTGAAGCTTTCTTT. Its protein is CASSQVRQGGYTEAFF.